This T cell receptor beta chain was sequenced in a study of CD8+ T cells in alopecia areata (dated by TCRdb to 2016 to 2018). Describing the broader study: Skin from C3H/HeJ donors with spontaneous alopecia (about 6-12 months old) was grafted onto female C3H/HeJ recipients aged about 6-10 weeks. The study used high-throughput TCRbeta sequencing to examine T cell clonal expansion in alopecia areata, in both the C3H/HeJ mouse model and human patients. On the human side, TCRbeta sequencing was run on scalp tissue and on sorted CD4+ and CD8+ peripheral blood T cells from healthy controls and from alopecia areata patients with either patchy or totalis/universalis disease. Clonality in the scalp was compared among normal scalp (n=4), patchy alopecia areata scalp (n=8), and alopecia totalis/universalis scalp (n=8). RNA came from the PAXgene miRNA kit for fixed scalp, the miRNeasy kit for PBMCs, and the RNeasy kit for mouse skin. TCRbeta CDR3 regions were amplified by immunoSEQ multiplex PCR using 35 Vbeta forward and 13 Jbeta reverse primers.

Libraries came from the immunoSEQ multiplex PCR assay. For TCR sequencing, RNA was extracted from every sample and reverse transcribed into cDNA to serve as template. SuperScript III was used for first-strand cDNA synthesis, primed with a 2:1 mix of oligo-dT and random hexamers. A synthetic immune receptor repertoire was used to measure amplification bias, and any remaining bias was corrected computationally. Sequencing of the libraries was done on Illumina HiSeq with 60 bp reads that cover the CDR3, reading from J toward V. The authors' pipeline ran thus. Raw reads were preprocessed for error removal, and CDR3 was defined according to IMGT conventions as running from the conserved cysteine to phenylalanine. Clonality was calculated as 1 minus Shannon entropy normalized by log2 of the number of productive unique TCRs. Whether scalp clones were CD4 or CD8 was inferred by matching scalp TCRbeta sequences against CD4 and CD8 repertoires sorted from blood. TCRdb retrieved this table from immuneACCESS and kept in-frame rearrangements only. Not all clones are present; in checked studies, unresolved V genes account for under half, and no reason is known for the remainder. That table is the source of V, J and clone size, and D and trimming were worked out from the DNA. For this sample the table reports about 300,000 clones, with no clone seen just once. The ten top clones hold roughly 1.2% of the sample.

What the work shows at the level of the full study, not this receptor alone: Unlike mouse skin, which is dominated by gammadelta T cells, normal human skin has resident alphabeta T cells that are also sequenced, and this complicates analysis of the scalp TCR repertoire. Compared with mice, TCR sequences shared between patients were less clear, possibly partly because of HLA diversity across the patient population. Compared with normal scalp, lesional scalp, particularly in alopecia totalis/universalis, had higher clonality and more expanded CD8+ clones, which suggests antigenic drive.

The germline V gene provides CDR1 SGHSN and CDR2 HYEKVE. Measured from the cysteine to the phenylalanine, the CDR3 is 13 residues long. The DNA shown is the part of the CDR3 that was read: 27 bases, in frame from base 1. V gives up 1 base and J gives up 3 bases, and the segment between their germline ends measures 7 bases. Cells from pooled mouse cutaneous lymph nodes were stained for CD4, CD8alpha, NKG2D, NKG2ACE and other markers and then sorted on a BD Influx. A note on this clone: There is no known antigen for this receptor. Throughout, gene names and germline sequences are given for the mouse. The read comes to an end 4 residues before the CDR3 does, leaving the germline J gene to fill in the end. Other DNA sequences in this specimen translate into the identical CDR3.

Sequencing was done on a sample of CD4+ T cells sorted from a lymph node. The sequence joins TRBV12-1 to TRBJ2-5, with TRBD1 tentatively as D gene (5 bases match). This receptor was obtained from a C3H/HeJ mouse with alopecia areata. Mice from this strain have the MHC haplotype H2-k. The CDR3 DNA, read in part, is TGTGCCAGCTCTCTTCCAGGGCAAGAC. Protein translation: CASSLPGQD. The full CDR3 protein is CASSLPGQDTQYF.